This T cell receptor beta chain comes out of a study of blood T cell repertoires in COVID-19. About the study: Italy, Spain and the United States were the sources of the convalescent and acute COVID-19 samples. From T cells, B-cell-depleted T cells, or PBMCs came the material, which was cDNA or gDNA.

In its sample, this clone was seen once. How the authors handled the data: Estimation of nucleated cell counts was performed using reference gene primer amplification. Clones were sequenced by immunoSEQ multiplex PCR, and TCRdb holds only the in-frame ones, with some missing. That table is the source of V, J and clone size, and D and trimming were worked out from the DNA. The sample includes 30,000 or so clones, approximately 90% of them seen just once. The CDR3 is 15 residues long. Germline CDR1 and CDR2: MNHEY and SMNVEV (reference sequence). Trimming cost V 2 bases and J 0 bases, with 11 bases left between them.

Sequencing was done on a sample of peripheral blood. The chain recombines TRBV27 with TRBJ2-7; D possibly corresponds to TRBD1 (6 bases). This clonotype originated in a human donor with active COVID-19. The donor label of this sample is uncertain. In DNA form, the CDR3 reads TGTGCCAGCAGTTTAATACAGGGTAGCTCCTACGAGCAGTACTTC. Its translation: CASSLIQGSSYEQYF.